A selection of T cell receptor beta chains follows, all from one sample in a study of blood T cell repertoires in COVID-19. The table came from immunoSEQ multiplex PCR; TCRdb's copy has only in-frame clones and leaves some out. The sample records about 100,000 clones, roughly 86% being singletons. Sample: peripheral blood. The receptors shown here come from an older woman in a cohort sampled during active or convalescent COVID-19. Both conserved end residues are part of each CDR3. A D gene is named only where the DNA matches it firmly. Rows give clone size only sometimes, using once, few, many, or a class for an expanded clone.

>TRBD2|18|TRBJ2-5|TRBV4-2|-
CASSQVLISGRTGETQYF
TGTGCCAGCAGCCAAGTCTTAATTAGCGGGAGGACCGGCGAGACCCAGTACTTC
>-|12|TRBJ1-1|TRBV18|-
CASSRGNTEAFF
TGTGCCAGCTCTAGAGGGAACACTGAAGCTTTCTTT
>-|16|TRBJ2-2|TRBV18|-
CASSPQGAGNTGELFF
TGTGCCAGCTCACCACAGGGAGCGGGGAACACCGGGGAGCTGTTTTTT
>-|16|TRBJ1-4|TRBV4-1|once
CASSHPQGRANEKLFF
TGCGCCAGCAGCCACCCTCAGGGTCGGGCTAATGAAAAACTGTTTTTT
>TRBD1|13|TRBJ1-2|TRBV19|-
CASSMDRGYGYTF
TGTGCCAGTAGTATGGACAGGGGCTATGGCTACACCTTC
>-|19|TRBJ1-5|TRBV21-1|-
CASSSRAETGKGGNQPQHF
TGTGCCAGCAGCAGTCGAGCCGAGACAGGGAAGGGAGGCAATCAGCCCCAGCATTTT
>TRBD1|14|TRBJ1-4|TRBV6-5|-
CASSPDRAGEKLFF
TGTGCCAGCAGCCCGGACAGGGCTGGTGAAAAACTGTTTTTT
>-|15|TRBJ1-2|TRBV9|-
CASSVGTQGGYGYTF
TGTGCCAGCAGCGTAGGTACTCAGGGTGGCTATGGCTACACCTTC
>-|15|TRBJ2-7|TRBV18|few
CASSPPSRGDHEQYF
TGTGCCAGCTCACCACCGTCCAGGGGGGACCACGAGCAGTACTTC
>-|14|TRBJ2-5|TRBV25-1|-
CASSEWGREETQYF
TGTGCCAGCAGTGAATGGGGCAGGGAAGAGACCCAGTACTTC
>-|15|TRBJ1-1|TRBV28|few
CASSSAGGWNTEAFF
TGTGCCAGCAGTTCCGCCGGAGGTTGGAACACTGAAGCTTTCTTT
>-|14|TRBJ2-5|TRBV2|-
CASSETGTQETQYF
TGTGCCAGCAGTGAGACAGGGACTCAAGAGACCCAGTACTTC
>-|17|TRBJ2-7|TRBV19|-
CASSIALSATASYEQYF
TGTGCCAGTAGTATAGCCCTATCCGCGACAGCCTCCTACGAGCAGTACTTC
>TRBD1|13|TRBJ2-7|TRBV29-1|-
CSAGTGTDYEQYF
TGCAGCGCCGGGACAGGGACGGACTACGAGCAGTACTTC
>-|14|TRBJ2-1|TRBV5-1|-
CASGRTATYNEQFF
TGCGCCAGCGGACGGACAGCTACCTACAATGAGCAGTTCTTC
>TRBD1|15|TRBJ2-5|TRBV5-1|-
CASSTGDSGGETQYF
TGCGCCAGCAGCACCGGGGACAGCGGTGGAGAGACCCAGTACTTC
>TRBD1|16|TRBJ1-5|TRBV5-6|-
CASSLGQGGSNQPQHF
TGTGCCAGCAGCCTGGGACAGGGGGGTAGCAATCAGCCCCAGCATTTT
>TRBD1|12|TRBJ1-1|TRBV2|-
CASSDIPGGAFF
TGTGCCAGCAGTGATATCCCAGGGGGAGCTTTCTTT
>-|11|TRBJ1-4|TRBV12-3/TRBV12-4|-
CASSPGSGVFF
TGTGCCAGCAGTCCCGGATCGGGGGTGTTTTTT
>-|15|TRBJ2-7|TRBV10-3|-
CAIHERGGASYEQYF
TGTGCCATCCACGAGAGGGGGGGCGCCTCCTACGAGCAGTACTTC
>-|14|TRBJ2-5|TRBV5-1|-
CASSLGQTQETQYF
TGCGCCAGCAGCTTGGGACAAACTCAAGAGACCCAGTACTTC
>-|16|TRBJ2-3|TRBV27|-
CASSLGSGSSTDTQYF
TGTGCCAGCAGTTTAGGATCGGGATCTAGCACAGATACGCAGTATTTT
>-|14|TRBJ2-2|TRBV6-4|-
CASSDSTNTGELFF
TGTGCCAGCAGTGACTCGACAAACACCGGGGAGCTGTTTTTT
>TRBD1|13|TRBJ1-2|TRBV7-9|-
CASSPTGMGGYTF
TGTGCCAGCAGCCCGACAGGGATGGGAGGCTACACCTTC
>TRBD2|13|TRBJ2-5|TRBV29-1|-
CSARGEGGKTQYF
TGCAGCGCCCGAGGGGAGGGTGGCAAGACCCAGTACTTC
>TRBD2|17|TRBJ2-1|TRBV12-5|once
CASSSLAGGSSYNEQFF
TGTGCTAGTTCTAGCCTAGCGGGGGGGTCCTCCTACAATGAGCAGTTCTTC
>-|17|TRBJ1-3|TRBV3-1/TRBV3-2|-
CASSQYIDSLSGNTIYF
TGTGCCAGCAGCCAATACATCGACAGTCTATCTGGAAACACCATATATTTT
>TRBD1|15|TRBJ2-2|TRBV11-2|-
CASSSPDRATGELFF
TGTGCCAGCAGCTCCCCCGACAGGGCCACCGGGGAGCTGTTTTTT
>-|14|TRBJ1-2|TRBV19|-
CASSTQRGLGGYTF
TGTGCCAGTAGTACCCAACGGGGGTTAGGTGGCTACACCTTC
>-|14|TRBJ1-6|TRBV10-3|-
CAIKGGQHNSPLHF
TGTGCTATCAAGGGGGGGCAGCACAATTCACCCCTCCACTTT
>-|15|TRBJ2-2|TRBV5-1|few
CASSLRQENTGELFF
TGCGCCAGCAGCTTGAGACAGGAGAACACCGGGGAGCTGTTTTTT
>-|14|TRBJ2-3|TRBV20-1|-
CSASPGTSTDTQYF
TGCAGTGCTAGTCCCGGGACTAGCACAGATACGCAGTATTTT
>-|13|TRBJ2-5|TRBV19|-
CASSTTGGETQYF
TGTGCCAGTAGTACCACCGGCGGAGAGACCCAGTACTTC
>TRBD1|14|TRBJ1-6|TRBV5-1|few
CASSPGQGNSPLHF
TGCGCCAGCAGCCCGGGACAGGGGAATTCACCCCTCCACTTT
>TRBD2|16|TRBJ2-3|TRBV18|-
CASSPKLAGGTDTQYF
TGTGCCAGCTCACCGAAACTAGCGGGGGGCACAGATACGCAGTATTTT
>-|12|TRBJ2-3|TRBV6-5|-
CASSRGSDTQYF
TGTGCCAGCAGTAGGGGGTCAGATACGCAGTATTTT
>-|14|TRBJ2-7|TRBV7-2|-
CASSPGAIDYEQYF
TGTGCCAGCAGCCCAGGGGCCATCGACTACGAGCAGTACTTC
>TRBD1|12|TRBJ1-3|TRBV30|-
CAWGDRVNTIYF
TGTGCCTGGGGGGACAGGGTAAACACCATATATTTT
>TRBD1|14|TRBJ1-2|TRBV19|once
CASSYLQGASGYTF
TGTGCCAGTTCTTACCTCCAGGGGGCATCCGGCTACACCTTC
>TRBD2|17|TRBJ2-3|TRBV5-1|-
CASKPTQLASLTDTQYF
TGCGCCAGCAAACCAACCCAACTAGCGAGTCTCACAGATACGCAGTATTTT
>TRBD1|12|TRBJ2-1|TRBV29-1|-
CSVEGQFNEQFF
TGCAGCGTTGAGGGACAGTTCAATGAGCAGTTCTTC